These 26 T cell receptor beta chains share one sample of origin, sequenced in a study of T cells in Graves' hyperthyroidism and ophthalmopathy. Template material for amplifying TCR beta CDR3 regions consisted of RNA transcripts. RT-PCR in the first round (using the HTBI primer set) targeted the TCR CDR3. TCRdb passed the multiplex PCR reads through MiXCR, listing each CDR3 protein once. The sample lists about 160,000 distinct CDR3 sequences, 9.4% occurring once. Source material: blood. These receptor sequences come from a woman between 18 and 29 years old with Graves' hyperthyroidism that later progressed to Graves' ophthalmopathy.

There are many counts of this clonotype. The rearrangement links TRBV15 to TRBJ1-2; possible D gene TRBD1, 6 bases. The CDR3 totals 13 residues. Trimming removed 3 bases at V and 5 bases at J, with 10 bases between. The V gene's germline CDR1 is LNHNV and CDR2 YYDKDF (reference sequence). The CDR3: CATSSDRTYGYTF. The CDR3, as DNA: TGTGCCACCAGCAGTGACAGGACATATGGCTACACCTTC. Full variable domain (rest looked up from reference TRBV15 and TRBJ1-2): DAMVIQNPRYQVTQFGKPVTLSCSQTLNHNVMYWYQQKSSQAPKLLFHYYDKDFNNEADTPDNFQSRRPNTSFCFLDIRSPGLGDTAMYLCATSSDRTYGYTFGSGTRLTVV.

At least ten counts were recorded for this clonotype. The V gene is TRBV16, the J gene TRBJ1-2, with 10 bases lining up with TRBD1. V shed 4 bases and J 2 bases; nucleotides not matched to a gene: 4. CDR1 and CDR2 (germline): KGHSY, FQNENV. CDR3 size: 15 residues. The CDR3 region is CASSRRDRGNYGYTF. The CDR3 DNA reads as TGTGCCAGCAGCCGACGGGACAGGGGAAACTATGGCTACACCTTC.

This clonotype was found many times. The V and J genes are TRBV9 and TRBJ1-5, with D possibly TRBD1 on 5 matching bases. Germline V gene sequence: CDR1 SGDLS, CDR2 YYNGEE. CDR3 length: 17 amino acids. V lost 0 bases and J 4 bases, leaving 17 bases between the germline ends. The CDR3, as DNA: TGTGCCAGCAGCGTAGCGGGGGTGGGGGTGCGGAATCAGCCCCAGCATTTT. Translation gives CASSVAGVGVRNQPQHF. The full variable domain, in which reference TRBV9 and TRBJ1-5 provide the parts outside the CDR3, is DSGVTQTPKHLITATGQRVTLRCSPRSGDLSVYWYQQSLDQGLQFLIQYYNGEERAKGNILERFSAQQFPDLHSELNLSSLELGDSALYFCASSVAGVGVRNQPQHFGDGTRLSIL.

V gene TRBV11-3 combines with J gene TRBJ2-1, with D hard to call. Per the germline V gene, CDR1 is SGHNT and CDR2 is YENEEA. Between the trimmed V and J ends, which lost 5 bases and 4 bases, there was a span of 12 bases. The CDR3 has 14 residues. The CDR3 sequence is CASSQTGRYNEQFF. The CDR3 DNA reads TGTGCCAGCAGCCAAACGGGCAGGTACAATGAGCAGTTCTTC. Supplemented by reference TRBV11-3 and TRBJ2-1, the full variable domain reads EAGVVQSPRYKIIEKKQPVAFWCNPISGHNTLYWYLQNLGQGPELLIRYENEEAVDDSQLPKDRFSAERLKGVDSTLKIQPAELGDSAVYLCASSQTGRYNEQFFGPGTRLTVL.

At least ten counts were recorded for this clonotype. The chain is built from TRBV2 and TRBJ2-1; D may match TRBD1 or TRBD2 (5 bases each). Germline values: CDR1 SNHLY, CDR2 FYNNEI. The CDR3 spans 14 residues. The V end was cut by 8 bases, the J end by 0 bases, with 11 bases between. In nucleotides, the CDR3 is TGTGCCAGCTCCGGGACGGACTCCTACAATGAGCAGTTCTTC. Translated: CASSGTDSYNEQFF.

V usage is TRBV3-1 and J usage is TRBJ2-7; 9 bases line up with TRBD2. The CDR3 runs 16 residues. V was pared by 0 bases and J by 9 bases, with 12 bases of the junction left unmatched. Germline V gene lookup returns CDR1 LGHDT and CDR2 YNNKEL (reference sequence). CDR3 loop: CASSQDSQTSGLGQYF. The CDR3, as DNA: TGTGCCAGCAGCCAAGATTCCCAGACTAGCGGTCTTGGGCAGTACTTC.

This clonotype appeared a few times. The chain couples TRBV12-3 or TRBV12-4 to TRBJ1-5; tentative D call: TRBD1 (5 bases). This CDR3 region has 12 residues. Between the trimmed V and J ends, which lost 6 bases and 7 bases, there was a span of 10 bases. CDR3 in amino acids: CASSQGGQPQHF. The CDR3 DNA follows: TGTGCCAGCAGCCAGGGTGGACAGCCCCAGCATTTT.

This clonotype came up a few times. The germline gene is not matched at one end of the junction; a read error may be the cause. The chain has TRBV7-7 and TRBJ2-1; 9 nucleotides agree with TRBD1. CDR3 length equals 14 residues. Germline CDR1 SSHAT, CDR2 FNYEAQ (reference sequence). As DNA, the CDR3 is TGTGCTAGCAGCTTGACGACAGGGGGTGGCGTGCAGTTCTTC. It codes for CASSLTTGGGVQFF.

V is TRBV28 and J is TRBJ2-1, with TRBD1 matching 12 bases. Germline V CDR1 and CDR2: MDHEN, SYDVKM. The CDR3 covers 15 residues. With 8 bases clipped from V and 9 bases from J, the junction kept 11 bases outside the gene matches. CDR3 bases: TGTGCCAGCGCTGAGACCGGGACAGGGGGCGTTGAGCAGTTCTTC. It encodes CASAETGTGGVEQFF.

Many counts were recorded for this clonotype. This CDR3 reads CASSPRPGHRTEAFF. The DNA of the CDR3 is TGTGCCAGCAGCCCAAGGCCAGGGCATAGGACTGAAGCTTTCTTT. The J gene is TRBJ1-1, the V gene TRBV7-8, with TRBD1 as a possible D gene (5 bases). V gave up 5 bases and J gave up 5 bases, with 18 bases separating them. The germline V gene has CDR1 SGHVS and CDR2 FQNEAQ. The CDR3 runs to 15 residues.

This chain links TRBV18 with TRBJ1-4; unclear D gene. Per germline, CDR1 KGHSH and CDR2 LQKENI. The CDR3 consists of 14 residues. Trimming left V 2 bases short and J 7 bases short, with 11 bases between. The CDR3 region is CASSPRRVVEKLFF. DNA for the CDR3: TGTGCCAGCTCACCAAGGAGGGTTGTTGAAAAACTGTTTTTT.

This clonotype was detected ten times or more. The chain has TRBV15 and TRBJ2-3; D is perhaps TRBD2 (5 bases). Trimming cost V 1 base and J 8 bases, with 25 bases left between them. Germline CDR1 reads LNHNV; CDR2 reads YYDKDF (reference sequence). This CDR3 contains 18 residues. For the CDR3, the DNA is TGTGCCACCAGCAGAGGCGGATGGAAAGCCCCGGGGTTTGTTACGCAGTATTTT. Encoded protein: CATSRGGWKAPGFVTQYF.

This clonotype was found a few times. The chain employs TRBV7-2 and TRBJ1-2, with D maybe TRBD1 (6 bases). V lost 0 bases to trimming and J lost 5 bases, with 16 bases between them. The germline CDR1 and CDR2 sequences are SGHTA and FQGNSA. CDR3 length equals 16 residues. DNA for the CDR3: TGTGCCAGCAGCTTAGCTCAGGGGAGGCCCTCGTATGGCTACACCTTC. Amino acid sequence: CASSLAQGRPSYGYTF.

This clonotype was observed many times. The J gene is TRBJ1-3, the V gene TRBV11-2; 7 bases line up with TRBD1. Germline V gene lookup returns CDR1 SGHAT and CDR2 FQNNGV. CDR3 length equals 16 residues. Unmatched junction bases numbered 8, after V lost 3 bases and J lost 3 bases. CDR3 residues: CASSFSLTGSGNTIYF. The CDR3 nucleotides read TGTGCCAGCAGCTTTTCCCTGACAGGGAGTGGAAACACCATATATTTT. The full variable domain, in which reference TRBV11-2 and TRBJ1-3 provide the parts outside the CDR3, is EAGVAQSPRYKIIEKRQSVAFWCNPISGHATLYWYQQILGQGPKLLIQFQNNGVVDDSQLPKDRFSAERLKGVDSTLKIQPAKLEDSAVYLCASSFSLTGSGNTIYFGEGSWLTVV.

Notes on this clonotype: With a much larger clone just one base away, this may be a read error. CDR3 in DNA: TGTGCCAGCAGCCAACGGGGGAACACTGAAACTTTCTTT. Translating it yields CASSQRGNTETFF. This rearrangement joins TRBV3-1 to TRBJ1-1, with a weak D call TRBD1 (5 bases). This CDR3 spans 13 amino acids. CDR1 and CDR2 from the germline V gene are LGHDT and YNNKEL (reference sequence).

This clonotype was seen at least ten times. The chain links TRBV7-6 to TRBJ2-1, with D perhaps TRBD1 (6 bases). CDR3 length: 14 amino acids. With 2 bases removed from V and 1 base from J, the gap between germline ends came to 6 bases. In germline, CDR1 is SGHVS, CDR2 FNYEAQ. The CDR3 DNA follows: TGTGCCAGCAGCTTACAGGGGTCCTACAATGAGCAGTTCTTC. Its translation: CASSLQGSYNEQFF.

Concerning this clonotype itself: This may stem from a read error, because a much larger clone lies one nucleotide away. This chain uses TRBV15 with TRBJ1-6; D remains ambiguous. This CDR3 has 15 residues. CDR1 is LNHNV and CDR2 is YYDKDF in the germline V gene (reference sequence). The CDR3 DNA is TGTGTCACCAGCAGAGAGGGTAGGAACAATTCACCCCTCCACTTT. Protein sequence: CVTSREGRNNSPLHF.

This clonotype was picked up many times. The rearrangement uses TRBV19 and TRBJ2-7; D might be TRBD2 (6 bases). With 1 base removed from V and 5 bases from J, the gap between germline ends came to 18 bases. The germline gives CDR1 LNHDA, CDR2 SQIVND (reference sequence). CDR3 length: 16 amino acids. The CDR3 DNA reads TGTGCCAGTAGTATAGGACCGGGAGAGTCGAGGGACGAGCAGTACTTC. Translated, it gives CASSIGPGESRDEQYF.

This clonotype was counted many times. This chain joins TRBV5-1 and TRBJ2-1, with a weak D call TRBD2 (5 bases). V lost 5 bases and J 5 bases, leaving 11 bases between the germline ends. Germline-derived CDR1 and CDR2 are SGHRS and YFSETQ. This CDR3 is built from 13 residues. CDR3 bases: TGCGCCAGCAGGGAGCTAGCAGACAATGAGCAGTTCTTC. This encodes CASRELADNEQFF.

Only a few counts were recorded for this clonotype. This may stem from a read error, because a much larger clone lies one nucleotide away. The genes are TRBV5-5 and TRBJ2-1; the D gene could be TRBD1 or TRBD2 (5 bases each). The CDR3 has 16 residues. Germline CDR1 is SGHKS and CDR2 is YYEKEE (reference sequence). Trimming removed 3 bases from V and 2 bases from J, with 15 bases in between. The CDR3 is CASSSPPGPTYNEQFF. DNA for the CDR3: TGTGCCAGCAGCTCCCCCCCGGGGCCAACCTACAATGAGCAGTTCTTC.

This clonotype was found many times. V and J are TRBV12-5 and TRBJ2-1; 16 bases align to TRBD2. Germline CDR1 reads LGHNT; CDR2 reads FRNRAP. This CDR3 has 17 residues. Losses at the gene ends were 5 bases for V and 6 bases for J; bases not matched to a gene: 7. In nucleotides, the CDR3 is TGTGCTAGTGGTCAGGGACTAGCGGGGGGGCTTGCCAATGAGCAGTTCTTC. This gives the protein CASGQGLAGGLANEQFF.

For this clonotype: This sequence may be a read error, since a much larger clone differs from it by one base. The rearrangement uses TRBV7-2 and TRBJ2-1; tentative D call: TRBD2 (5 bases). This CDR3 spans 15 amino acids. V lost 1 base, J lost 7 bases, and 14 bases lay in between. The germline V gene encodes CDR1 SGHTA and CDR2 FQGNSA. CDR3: CASSLVERETNEQFF. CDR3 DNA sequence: TGTGCCAGCAGCTTAGTTGAGAGGGAGACAAATGAGCAGTTCTTC.

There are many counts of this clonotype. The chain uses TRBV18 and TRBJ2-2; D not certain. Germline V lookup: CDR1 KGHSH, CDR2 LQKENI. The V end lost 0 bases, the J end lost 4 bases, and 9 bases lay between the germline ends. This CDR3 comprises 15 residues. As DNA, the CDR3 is TGTGCCAGCTCACCACCGACTTCCACCACCGGGGAGCTGTTTTTT. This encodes CASSPPTSTTGELFF.

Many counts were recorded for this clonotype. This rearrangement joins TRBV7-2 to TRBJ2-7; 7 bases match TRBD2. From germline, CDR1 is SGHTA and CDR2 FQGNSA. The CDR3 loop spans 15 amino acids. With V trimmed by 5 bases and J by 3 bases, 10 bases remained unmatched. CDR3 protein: CASSQPKRGVYEQYF. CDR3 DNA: TGTGCCAGCAGCCAACCAAAGCGGGGTGTCTACGAGCAGTACTTC.

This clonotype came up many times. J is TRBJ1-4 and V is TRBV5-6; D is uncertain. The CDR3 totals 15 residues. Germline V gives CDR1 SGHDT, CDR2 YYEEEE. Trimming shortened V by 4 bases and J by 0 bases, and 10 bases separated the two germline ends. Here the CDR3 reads CASSPALATNEKLFF. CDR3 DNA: TGTGCCAGCAGCCCGGCCCTTGCAACTAATGAAAAACTGTTTTTT.

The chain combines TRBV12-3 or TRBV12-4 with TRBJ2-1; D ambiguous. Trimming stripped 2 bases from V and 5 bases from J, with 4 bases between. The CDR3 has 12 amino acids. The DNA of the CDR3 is TGTGCCAGCAGTTTATATCACAATGAGCAGTTCTTC. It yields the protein CASSLYHNEQFF.